The 17 T cell receptor beta chains presented below share a single source sample, sequenced in a study of beta chain features in type 1 diabetes. General study points: For Type 1 diabetes patients, all four CD4+ subsets carried TCRB CDR3s that were moderately but significantly shorter.

Reverse transcription of all isolated RNA meant that expressed TCRB transcripts were sequenced. Profiled with immunoSEQ multiplex PCR; TCRdb holds only in-frame clones, not every one. Of 130,000 to 150,000 clones in the sample, 10% to 15% were seen once. Their cognate antigens are unknown. Sequencing used central memory CD4+ T cells from blood. These receptors came from a man between 18 and 29 years old with type 1 diabetes.

This chain connects TRBV21-1 to TRBJ2-1; the table names TRBD2, a call not compared with the DNA. TRBV21-1 is a known pseudogene. The CDR3 has 11 residues. CDR3 residues: CASTSLPEQFF. CDR3 sequence (DNA): TGTGCCAGCACGAGTCTGCCTGAGCAGTTCTTC.

The sample holds a few counts of this clone. The CDR3 DNA reads TGTGCCAGCAGTCTGGGAAGCGGGGGCTCCTACAATGAGCAGTTCTTC. It specifies CASSLGSGGSYNEQFF. The chain recombines TRBV5-4 with TRBJ2-1; 8 bases fit TRBD2. CDR1 and CDR2 from the germline V gene are SGHNT and YYREEE (reference sequence). This CDR3 spans 16 amino acids. V gave up 5 bases and J gave up 0 bases; unmatched junction bases: 7.

This clone was observed a handful of times. The chain couples TRBV6-4 to TRBJ1-2, with D perhaps matching TRBD1 (5 bases). The CDR3 spans 15 residues. Germline V lookup: CDR1 MRHNA, CDR2 SNTAGT. Trimming shortened V by 0 bases and J by 8 bases, and 16 bases separated the two germline ends. The CDR3 is CASSDSMGVPGGYTF. The DNA for the CDR3 is TGTGCCAGCAGTGACTCGATGGGGGTACCAGGCGGCTACACCTTC.

This clone appeared many times. This chain uses TRBV5-1 with TRBJ2-7, with 8 bases that match TRBD2. The CDR3 runs to 13 residues. J was trimmed by 5 bases and V by 7 bases; bases with no gene match: 8. CDR1 and CDR2 from the germline V gene are SGHRS and YFSETQ. CDR3 sequence reads: CASGGGRRDEQYF. DNA of the CDR3: TGCGCCAGCGGCGGGGGGCGGAGGGACGAGCAGTACTTC.

The chain employs TRBV5-4 and TRBJ1-2; the match to TRBD1 covers 7 bases. Germline V gives CDR1 SGHNT, CDR2 YYREEE (reference sequence). This CDR3 is 15 amino acids long. Trimming removed 4 bases from V and 0 bases from J; junction bases left unmatched: 6. CDR3 in amino acids: CASSARDSPNYGYTF. The CDR3 nucleotides read TGTGCCAGCAGCGCTCGGGACAGCCCTAACTATGGCTACACCTTC.

This clone was recorded a few times. J is TRBJ2-1 and V is TRBV27, with 9 bases identical to TRBD1. CDR1 and CDR2 from the germline V gene are MNHEY and SMNVEV (reference sequence). V lost 5 bases to trimming and J lost 8 bases; unmatched junction nucleotides: 13. There are 16 residues in the CDR3. CDR3 loop: CASSPLGTGPSDEQFF. CDR3 sequence (DNA): TGTGCCAGCAGTCCCTTGGGGACAGGGCCGTCAGATGAGCAGTTCTTC.

In its sample, this clone was seen many times. This sequence joins TRBV29-1 and TRBJ1-2; 7 nucleotides align to TRBD1. The germline V gene encodes CDR1 SQVTM and CDR2 ANQGSEA. The CDR3 consists of 13 residues. Trimming cost V 7 bases and J 4 bases; bases outside gene matches: 9. CDR3 bases: TGCAGCGCCACCGGGACAGAAAGCTATGGCTACACCTTC. Its protein product is CSATGTESYGYTF.

The table lists this clone with a few counts. The rearrangement links TRBV9 to TRBJ2-3; D unclear. The V end was cut by 0 bases, the J end by 0 bases, with 11 bases between. The V gene's germline CDR1 is SGDLS and CDR2 YYNGEE. The CDR3 sequence is 16 residues long. The CDR3 bases are TGTGCCAGCAGCGTAGGGGCAAGCGAAAGCACAGATACGCAGTATTTT. Its translation: CASSVGASESTDTQYF.

This clone was seen a handful of times. The chain carries TRBV7-6 and TRBJ2-2, with 9 bases identical to TRBD2. The germline V gene has CDR1 SGHVS and CDR2 FNYEAQ. The trim removed 2 bases at V and 3 bases at J, leaving 4 bases unmatched. This CDR3 region has 16 residues. The CDR3 DNA follows: TGTGCCAGCAGCTTAAGAGGGACTAGCTACACCGGGGAGCTGTTTTTT. Its translation: CASSLRGTSYTGELFF.

The chain is built from TRBV4-1 and TRBJ2-5; weak D call: TRBD1 (5 bases). Trimming removed 1 base from V and 5 bases from J, with 17 bases in between. CDR3 length: 16 residues. The germline CDR1 and CDR2 sequences are MGHRA and YSYEKL. CDR3 region: CASSQGQPAMGETQYF. The CDR3 DNA is TGCGCCAGCAGCCAAGGACAGCCCGCCATGGGGGAGACCCAGTACTTC.

This CDR3 is CAWSPGPQYGYTF. The CDR3 nucleotides read TGTGCCTGGAGTCCGGGACCCCAGTATGGCTACACCTTC. The chain recombines TRBV30 with TRBJ1-2; D is possibly TRBD1 (5 bases). Per the germline V gene, CDR1 is GTSNPN and CDR2 is SVGIG (reference sequence). The CDR3 is 13 residues long. V lost 2 bases, J lost 5 bases, and 12 bases lay in between. The whole variable domain, remainder taken from reference TRBV30 and TRBJ1-2, is SQTIHQWPATLVQPVGSPLSLECTVEGTSNPNLYWYRQAAGRGLQLLFYSVGIGQISSEVPQNLSASRPQDRQFILSSKKLLLSDSGFYLCAWSPGPQYGYTFGSGTRLTVV.

There are a few counts of this clone. The V and J genes are TRBV7-9 and TRBJ1-5; TRBD1 matches at 9 bases. The V gene's germline CDR1 is SEHNR and CDR2 FQNEAQ (reference sequence). The CDR3 extends over 15 amino acids. The ends lost 1 base at V and 2 bases at J; junction bases unmatched: 0. The CDR3 sequence is CASSLGDRGNQPQHF. CDR3 nucleotide sequence: TGTGCCAGCAGCTTAGGGGACAGGGGCAATCAGCCCCAGCATTTT.

This clone has only a few counts. The chain carries TRBV20-1 and TRBJ1-2; D possibly corresponds to TRBD1 (6 bases). CDR1 is DFQATT, CDR2 SNEGSKA, per germline (reference sequence). This CDR3 has 11 amino acids. V was cut by 6 bases and J by 9 bases, with 14 bases left in between. The CDR3 nucleotides are TGCAGTGCAGAAATCAGGGGATGCTACACCTTC. Translated: CSAEIRGCYTF.

V is TRBV30 and J is TRBJ1-4; D gene unclear. The CDR3 totals 13 residues. Per the germline V gene, CDR1 is GTSNPN and CDR2 is SVGIG (reference sequence). V was shortened by 5 bases and J by 6 bases, with 13 bases between the two germline ends. CDR3 in amino acids: CAWCHRVDEKLFF. CDR3 DNA: TGTGCCTGGTGCCACCGAGTGGATGAAAAACTGTTTTTT.

The table lists this clone with a few counts. The sample has other DNA sequences that encode this CDR3 too. The CDR3 region is CAWSGGGGGQPQHF. CDR3 nucleotide sequence: TGTGCCTGGAGTGGTGGCGGGGGAGGACAGCCCCAGCATTTT. The chain is built from TRBV30 and TRBJ1-5, with D maybe TRBD1 (5 bases). This CDR3 is built from 14 residues. The V end was cut by 1 base, the J end by 7 bases, with 14 bases between. Germline V gene lookup returns CDR1 GTSNPN and CDR2 SVGIG (reference sequence).

In its sample, this clone was seen a few times. The chain recombines TRBV5-8 with TRBJ2-3; TRBD2 aligns across 8 bases. Germline values: CDR1 SGHTS, CDR2 YDEGEE. This CDR3 region has 16 residues. V trimming: 4 bases; J trimming: 4 bases; junction bases outside the gene matches: 11. The CDR3 loop is CASSARDRGGADTQYF. For the CDR3, the DNA is TGTGCCAGCAGCGCCAGGGACCGGGGGGGCGCAGATACGCAGTATTTT.

In its sample, this clone was seen a few times. Compared with germline, one end of the junction differs, possibly owing to a read error. The CDR3 region is CATSNPRGGRNIQYF. The CDR3 nucleotides read TGCGCCACCAGTAATCCACGGGGGGGAAGAAACATTCAGTACTTC. This rearrangement joins TRBV10-1 to TRBJ2-4; 8 bases are a match to TRBD2. CDR1 and CDR2 from the germline V gene are WNHNN and SYGVQD (reference sequence). The CDR3 spans 15 residues.